This T cell receptor beta chain was obtained from a study of CD8 T cells in ankylosing spondylitis (dated by TCRdb to the late 2010s). Background for the entire study: The study set out to find disease-linked TCR variants by profiling T cell receptor beta repertoires in ankylosing spondylitis patients and healthy donors. The full study cohort was made up of about 25 ankylosing spondylitis patients and about a hundred healthy donors. Samples of peripheral blood were taken, and for ankylosing spondylitis patients, synovial fluid was collected as well. On the study overall, not on this receptor specifically: Some motif variants were previously reported in synovial fluid and blood of reactive arthritis patients, suggesting common disease-initiation mechanisms. A CD8+ phenotype was shown by the disease-linked clones, which were found at relatively low frequencies in peripheral blood. The disease-linked clones were reported to be significantly enriched in matched synovial fluid samples from ankylosing spondylitis patients. Blood from ankylosing spondylitis patients appeared to be characterized by a TCR beta motif made up of several highly homologous amino acid variants.

Sequencing relied on an Illumina HiSeq 2500. Quantitative 5'-RACE with molecular barcodes was used to prepare TCR beta libraries. The original pipeline was this. A new computational method based on a probabilistic model of VDJ rearrangement was used to identify disease-linked TCR variants. TCRdb took the public reads, trimmed them with fastp at Q25, ran MiXCR for clone calling and kept in-frame beta chains. Here each entry gathers all rows of one CDR3 protein and keeps the most common genes and DNA. The V and J calls come from TCRdb's annotation, not from the publication. This sample gives around 150,000 distinct CDR3 sequences in total; about 17% of them show up just once. About 8.3% of the sample belongs to the ten largest clones. The CDR1 and CDR2 encoded by the germline V gene are MDHEN and SYDVKM. Including cysteine and phenylalanine, the CDR3 has 15 amino acids. Only the CDR3 DNA stays, 45 bases, in frame from base 1. V lost 8 bases and J lost 2 bases; the stretch between them is 15 bases long.

The table lists this clonotype with a few counts. The clone's antigen remains unknown. No per-base quality is available; no much larger clone lies one base away. The sequenced sample consisted of blood, either unsorted or a sorted T cell fraction (not recorded which). This TCR came from a male donor with ankylosing spondylitis or in good health (not recorded which). The receptor chain draws on TRBV28 and TRBJ2-2, with an unclear D gene assignment. The DNA sequence is given as TGTGCCAGCTTCCCGGATGGCGGAAACACCGGGGAGCTGTTTTTT. This gives the protein CASFPDGGNTGELFF.